This TCR beta chain was identified during a study of T-cell memory formation after mild COVID-19. About this clonotype itself: Its antigen is as yet unknown.

Germline lookup yields CDR1 SNHLY and CDR2 FYNNEI. V gave up 4 bases and J gave up 8 bases, with 14 bases separating them. The CDR3 has 13 residues. Study findings and constraints: Pre-infection memory already had some responding clones, implying cross-reactive memory joined. Chiefly within CM and EM were the contracting CD4+ clones; CD8+ ones were within EMRA.

cDNA libraries for TCR alpha and TCR beta, carrying sample barcodes and UMIs, came from 5'RACE with constant-segment primers. MiXCR, applied by TCRdb to the 5' RACE reads, yields one record per CDR3 protein. The data show 400,000 to 500,000 distinct CDR3 sequences, around 20% seen once. The sequenced sample was PBMCs or a T cell subset sorted from them (not recorded which). The TCR was taken from an adult woman who had mild COVID-19 (a few samples of this study predate the infection). Cell type and time point are not known. The gene calls are TRBV2 and TRBJ1-1; a possible D gene is TRBD1 (5 bases). CDR3 in DNA: TGTGCCAGCAGTGGGGGAGGGAACAGGGAAGCTTTCTTT. Protein product: CASSGGGNREAFF.